Below are 20 T cell receptor beta chains sequenced from a single sample in a study of cytomegalovirus exposure and HLA in healthy donors. The PCR contained 60 Vbeta and 13 Jbeta primers. Only in-frame clones appear in the TCRdb table, and some are missing; sequencing was by immunoSEQ multiplex PCR. The data hold 99,000 or so clones, with around 75% observed a single time. Material for sequencing was PBMCs. These receptors were taken from a man aged 25-45 years in good health and CMV-seronegative.

The rearrangement uses TRBV5-4 and TRBJ1-6; D is unresolved. There are 13 residues in the CDR3. Trimming removed 3 bases from V and 3 bases from J, with 4 bases in between. Looked up from germline, CDR1 is SGHNT and CDR2 is YYREEE (reference sequence). CDR3 protein: CASSSYYNSPLHF. The CDR3 coding sequence is TGTGCCAGCAGCTCGTACTATAATTCACCCCTCCACTTT.

The chain has TRBV7-9 and TRBJ1-5; 10 nucleotides line up with TRBD1. The CDR3 sequence is 15 residues long. The trim removed 5 bases at V and 7 bases at J, leaving 8 bases unmatched. Per germline, CDR1 SEHNR and CDR2 FQNEAQ (reference sequence). The CDR3 sequence is CASSRGQGSGQPQHF. CDR3 coding DNA: TGTGCCAGCAGCCGGGGACAGGGGAGCGGGCAGCCCCAGCATTTT.

This rearrangement joins TRBV7-2 to TRBJ1-5; D ambiguous. Per germline, CDR1 SGHTA and CDR2 FQGNSA. The CDR3 has 14 amino acids. The V and J ends lost 5 bases and 5 bases respectively, with 13 bases between them. This CDR3 reads CASSQGRGDQPQHF. CDR3 in DNA: TGTGCCAGCAGCCAAGGACGCGGGGATCAGCCCCAGCATTTT.

This clone was observed once. The chain links TRBV7-2 to TRBJ1-5, with D unresolved. The germline V and J ends were trimmed by 1 base and 3 bases, with 13 bases remaining between them. Germline-derived CDR1 and CDR2 are SGHTA and FQGNSA. The CDR3 is made up of 16 amino acids. CDR3: CASSLGGGRTNQPQHF. The CDR3, as DNA: TGTGCCAGCAGCTTAGGTGGAGGGAGGACCAATCAGCCCCAGCATTTT.

CDR3 residues: CASSVGQGGSDTQYF. In DNA form, the CDR3 reads TGCGCCAGCAGTGTGGGACAGGGAGGGTCGGATACGCAGTATTTT. The genes are TRBV10-1 and TRBJ2-3, with 9 bases identical to TRBD1. CDR3 size: 15 residues. CDR1 WNHNN and CDR2 SYGVQD come from the germline V gene (reference sequence). The V segment lost 4 bases and the J segment 6 bases; nucleotides outside the gene matches: 8.

This clone was detected only once. The chain has TRBV6-5 and TRBJ1-1, with D possibly matching TRBD1 (6 bases). Trimming removed 5 bases at V and 2 bases at J, with 12 bases between. The germline V gene has CDR1 MNHEY and CDR2 SVGAGI. CDR3 size: 14 residues. For the CDR3, the DNA is TGTGCCAGCAGTCCCGACAGGTACAACACTGAAGCTTTCTTT. This translates into CASSPDRYNTEAFF.

The chain couples TRBV30 to TRBJ1-2, with 7 bases aligning to TRBD1. This CDR3 contains 13 residues. With V trimmed by 3 bases and J by 5 bases, 6 bases remained unmatched. Germline V lookup: CDR1 GTSNPN, CDR2 SVGIG (reference sequence). CDR3 DNA: TGTGCCTGGAGCCTAGACAGGGTTTATGGCTACACCTTC. Protein product: CAWSLDRVYGYTF.

The chain employs TRBV7-2 and TRBJ2-2; the match to TRBD2 covers 7 bases. Germline loops: CDR1 SGHTA, CDR2 FQGNSA. The CDR3 covers 16 residues. Trimming took 0 bases from V and 4 from J; bases not matched to a gene: 5. This chain's CDR3 is CASSLAGTTVTGELFF. The DNA for the CDR3 is TGTGCCAGCAGCTTAGCTGGGACTACCGTCACCGGGGAGCTGTTTTTT.

The CDR3 spells CASSGQQGEPQHF. The CDR3 coding sequence is TGTGCCAGCAGTGGCCAACAGGGTGAGCCCCAGCATTTT. The chain joins TRBV6-5 to TRBJ1-5; D might be TRBD1 (6 bases). Germline loops: CDR1 MNHEY, CDR2 SVGAGI. Deletions cut 5 bases from V and 8 bases from J, with 13 bases between. This CDR3 is built from 13 residues.

V usage is TRBV10-1 and J usage is TRBJ2-7, with D hard to call. The CDR3 totals 11 residues. Germline V gene sequence: CDR1 WNHNN, CDR2 SYGVQD (reference sequence). Trimming removed 5 bases from V and 2 bases from J, with 4 bases in between. CDR3 protein: CASSNTYEQYF. Here the CDR3 DNA reads TGCGCCAGCAGTAACACCTACGAGCAGTACTTC.

The chain carries TRBV19 and TRBJ2-1, with D possibly matching TRBD2 (6 bases). V dropped 7 bases and J dropped 5 bases, with 15 bases sitting between them. Looked up from germline, CDR1 is LNHDA and CDR2 is SQIVND (reference sequence). The CDR3 has 14 residues. The CDR3 DNA is TGTGCCAGTATCGGGGTAGCGGACAACAATGAGCAGTTCTTC. Its translation is CASIGVADNNEQFF.

The V and J genes are TRBV5-1 and TRBJ2-1; 9 positions match TRBD2. Germline V gives CDR1 SGHRS, CDR2 YFSETQ. The V and J ends lost 4 bases and 6 bases, in that order; junction bases with no gene match: 8. The CDR3 loop spans 15 amino acids. This CDR3 reads CASSISGSWSNEQFF. The CDR3 DNA reads TGCGCCAGCAGCATTAGCGGGAGTTGGTCCAATGAGCAGTTCTTC.

This clone has just one count. This rearrangement joins TRBV29-1 to TRBJ1-1; no clear D gene. The V end was cut by 4 bases, the J end by 7 bases, with 10 bases between. The CDR3 sequence is 11 residues long. Germline V gene sequence: CDR1 SQVTM, CDR2 ANQGSEA. The DNA for the CDR3 is TGCAGCGTTGTCCCTAGAGGTGAAGCTTTCTTT. This sequence encodes CSVVPRGEAFF.

This clone was detected only once. The chain recombines TRBV5-4 with TRBJ2-2; D ambiguous. Germline assignment: CDR1 SGHNT and CDR2 YYREEE (reference sequence). V gave up 4 bases and J gave up 0 bases, with 13 bases separating them. The CDR3 length is 16 residues. The CDR3 spells CASSHGSDPNTGELFF. The DNA of the CDR3 is TGTGCCAGCAGCCACGGTTCCGATCCGAACACCGGGGAGCTGTTTTTT.

The chain carries TRBV25-1 and TRBJ2-3; D may be TRBD1 (6 bases). The CDR3 sequence is 14 residues long. Germline lookup yields CDR1 MGHDK and CDR2 SYGVNS. Trimming shortened V by 5 bases and J by 4 bases, and 13 bases separated the two germline ends. The CDR3 DNA is TGTGCCAGCAGTCGGGACAACGCGGCAGATACGCAGTATTTT. This translates into CASSRDNAADTQYF. Based on the CDR3 plus reference TRBV25-1 and TRBJ2-3, the full variable domain is EADIYQTPRYLVIGTGKKITLECSQTMGHDKMYWYQQDPGMELHLIHYSYGVNSTEKGDLSSESTVSRIRTEHFPLTLESARPSHTSQYLCASSRDNAADTQYFGPGTRLTVL.

This sequence joins TRBV28 and TRBJ2-3; 9 nucleotides agree with TRBD2. The CDR3 has 17 residues. From germline, CDR1 is MDHEN and CDR2 SYDVKM. The V segment lost 7 bases and the J segment 4 bases; nucleotides outside the gene matches: 15. For the CDR3, the DNA is TGTGCCAGCACCTCCTGGGGGCACGGGACTAGCCCAGATACGCAGTATTTT. This gives the protein CASTSWGHGTSPDTQYF.

The chain combines TRBV5-3 with TRBJ2-4, with D possibly being TRBD1 (6 bases). TRBV5-3 is placed among ORFs of uncertain function. The CDR3 length is 15 residues. Deletions cut 5 bases from V and 0 bases from J, with 12 bases between. Here the CDR3 DNA reads TGTGCCAGAAGTGAGGCCAGGGGAGCCAAAAACATTCAGTACTTC. Translated: CARSEARGAKNIQYF.

This chain joins TRBV10-3 and TRBJ1-1, with 12 positions matching TRBD1. V was clipped by 2 bases and J by 1 base; unmatched bases: 5. The length of the CDR3 is 17 residues. Germline CDR1 is ENHRY and CDR2 is SYGVKD. The CDR3 DNA reads TGTGCCATCAGTGAGCCGGGACAGGGGGCGCCGAACACTGAAGCTTTCTTT. Protein sequence: CAISEPGQGAPNTEAFF.

The chain carries TRBV19 and TRBJ2-1; tentatively, D is TRBD2 (6 bases). Trimming stripped 3 bases from V and 4 bases from J, with 10 bases between. The CDR3 spans 14 residues. The germline gives CDR1 LNHDA, CDR2 SQIVND (reference sequence). This CDR3 is CASSIRDLYNEQFF. CDR3 nucleotide sequence: TGTGCCAGTAGTATCCGGGACTTGTACAATGAGCAGTTCTTC.

Concerning this clone itself: This same CDR3 is encoded by further DNA sequences in the sample. CDR3 residues: CASSLRAGLNEQFF. The CDR3 nucleotides read TGTGCCAGCAGCTTGAGGGCGGGACTCAATGAGCAGTTCTTC. The chain recombines TRBV5-6 with TRBJ2-1, with D maybe TRBD2 (6 bases). The V and J ends lost 1 base and 6 bases respectively, with 11 bases between them. CDR3 length: 14 residues. The germline gives CDR1 SGHDT, CDR2 YYEEEE.